Reported below is one T cell receptor (beta chain). The antigen is unknown. Amplification by 5'RACE using constant-segment primers produced TCR alpha and TCR beta cDNA libraries that carried sample barcodes and UMIs. In TCRdb, the 5' RACE reads were re-called with MiXCR into one record per CDR3 protein. The repertoire holds more than 400,000 distinct CDR3 sequences, with about 20% as singletons. This specimen comes from a study of T-cell memory formation after mild COVID-19. Broader study findings: Clones shrinking from day 15 to 85 showed even CD4/CD8 mixes; later expanders tilted CD4+.

CDR3 size: 15 residues. The V and J ends lost 4 bases and 0 bases, in that order; junction bases with no gene match: 3. The sequenced material came from PBMCs or a T cell subset sorted from them (not recorded which). The chain recombines TRBV12-3 or TRBV12-4 with TRBJ2-7; 10 positions agree with TRBD1. The origin of this receptor is an adult woman who had mild COVID-19 (a few samples of this study predate the infection). Cell type and time point are not known. CDR3 bases: TGTGCCAGCAGTTGGACAGGGGGGAGCTCCTACGAGCAGTACTTC. It is translated as CASSWTGGSSYEQYF.